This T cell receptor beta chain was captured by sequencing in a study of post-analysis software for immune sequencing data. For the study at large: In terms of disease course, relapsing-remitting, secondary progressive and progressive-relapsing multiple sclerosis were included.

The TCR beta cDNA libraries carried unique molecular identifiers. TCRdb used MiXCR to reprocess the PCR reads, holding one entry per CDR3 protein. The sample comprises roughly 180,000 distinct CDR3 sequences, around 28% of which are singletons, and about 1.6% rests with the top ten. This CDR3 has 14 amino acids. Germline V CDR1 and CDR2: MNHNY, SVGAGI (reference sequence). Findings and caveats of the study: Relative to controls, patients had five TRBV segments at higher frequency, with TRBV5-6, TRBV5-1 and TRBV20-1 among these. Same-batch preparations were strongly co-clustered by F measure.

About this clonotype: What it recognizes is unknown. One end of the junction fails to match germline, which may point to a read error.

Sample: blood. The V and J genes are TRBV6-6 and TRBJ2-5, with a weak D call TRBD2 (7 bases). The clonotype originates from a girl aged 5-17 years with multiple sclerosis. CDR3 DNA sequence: TGTGCCTGCTACAAAGGGGGGGGTGGAGAGACTCAGTACTTC. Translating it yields CACYKGGGGETQYF.